The rows below give T cell receptor beta chains drawn from one sample of a study of blood T cell repertoires in COVID-19. Some clones are missing from TCRdb's copy, which holds only in-frame ones; the method was immunoSEQ multiplex PCR. The profile shows a few hundred thousand clones, more than 75% of them singletons. The sequencing sample was made of peripheral blood. The receptors stem from an older woman with active or convalescent COVID-19. Both conserved end residues are part of each CDR3. Each record gives: D gene, clone size, J gene, V gene, CDR3 protein, CDR3 DNA. A D gene is named only where the DNA matches it firmly. Expanded clones are given a class, and other clones once, few, many or no size at all.

D: NA; size: NA; J: TRBJ1-1; V: TRBV12-3/TRBV12-4; CDR3: CASSSGGGTEAFF; DNA: TGTGCCAGCAGTTCAGGAGGTGGGACTGAAGCTTTCTTT
D: NA; size: NA; J: TRBJ1-5; V: TRBV5-1; CDR3: CASSLEGRANQPQHF; DNA: TGCGCCAGCAGCTTGGAGGGCAGGGCAAATCAGCCCCAGCATTTT
D: NA; size: NA; J: TRBJ2-1; V: TRBV3-1/TRBV3-2; CDR3: CASSQVGAFSYNEQFF; DNA: TGTGCCAGCAGCCAAGTGGGGGCGTTCTCCTACAATGAGCAGTTCTTC
D: NA; size: NA; J: TRBJ2-2; V: TRBV3-1/TRBV3-2; CDR3: CASSSRVALAGELFF; DNA: TGTGCCAGCAGCTCCCGGGTTGCGCTGGCCGGGGAGCTGTTTTTT
D: NA; size: NA; J: TRBJ1-5; V: TRBV18; CDR3: CASSPQGGQPQHF; DNA: TGTGCCAGCTCACCACAGGGCGGGCAGCCCCAGCATTTT
D: NA; size: NA; J: TRBJ1-5; V: TRBV28; CDR3: CASSPVPTGTKINQPQHF; DNA: TGTGCCAGCTCCCCTGTGCCCACAGGGACGAAAATCAATCAGCCCCAGCATTTT
D: NA; size: NA; J: TRBJ1-1; V: TRBV4-2; CDR3: CASSQALGASTVNTEAFF; DNA: TGTGCCAGCAGCCAAGCTCTAGGGGCGTCGACGGTGAACACTGAAGCTTTCTTT
D: NA; size: NA; J: TRBJ2-1; V: TRBV9; CDR3: CASSVTAAAGNEQFF; DNA: TGTGCCAGCAGCGTCACCGCAGCGGCCGGAAATGAGCAGTTCTTC
D: NA; size: NA; J: TRBJ1-1; V: TRBV18; CDR3: CASSDPGTPEAFF; DNA: TGTGCCAGCTCGGATCCCGGGACACCTGAAGCTTTCTTT
D: NA; size: NA; J: TRBJ2-7; V: TRBV3-1/TRBV3-2; CDR3: CASSEYSYEQYF; DNA: TGTGCCAGCAGCGAGTACTCCTACGAGCAGTACTTC
D: TRBD1; size: NA; J: TRBJ1-5; V: TRBV4-1; CDR3: CASSQDATGDYQPQHF; DNA: TGCGCCAGCAGCCAAGATGCGACAGGGGATTATCAGCCCCAGCATTTT
D: TRBD2; size: NA; J: TRBJ2-3; V: TRBV19; CDR3: CASNPEPLRGGHTQYF; DNA: TGTGCCAGTAATCCCGAACCTTTACGGGGGGGTCATACGCAGTATTTT
D: NA; size: once; J: TRBJ2-7; V: TRBV7-2; CDR3: CASSQTPGFYEQYF; DNA: TGTGCCAGCAGCCAGACGCCGGGGTTTTACGAGCAGTACTTC
D: NA; size: NA; J: TRBJ2-7; V: TRBV29-1; CDR3: CSAADRTYEQYF; DNA: TGCAGCGCAGCGGACAGAACTTACGAGCAGTACTTC
D: TRBD1; size: NA; J: TRBJ1-2; V: TRBV12-5; CDR3: CASGPRQVRGLNGYTF; DNA: TGTGCTAGTGGTCCTCGACAGGTTAGGGGGCTGAATGGCTACACCTTC
D: TRBD1; size: NA; J: TRBJ1-1; V: TRBV14; CDR3: CASSQGLPGTGNTEAFF; DNA: TGTGCCAGCAGCCAAGGGCTACCCGGGACAGGGAACACTGAAGCTTTCTTT
D: NA; size: NA; J: TRBJ2-2; V: TRBV14; CDR3: CASSRGGGALTGELFF; DNA: TGTGCCAGCAGCCGAGGAGGGGGGGCTCTCACCGGGGAGCTGTTTTTT
D: NA; size: few; J: TRBJ1-3; V: TRBV9; CDR3: CASKKGGGNTIYF; DNA: TGTGCCAGCAAAAAGGGAGGTGGAAACACCATATATTTT
D: TRBD1; size: NA; J: TRBJ1-2; V: TRBV6-1; CDR3: CASSEETSGTGGSNYGYTF; DNA: TGTGCCAGCAGTGAAGAAACCTCCGGGACAGGAGGCTCTAACTATGGCTACACCTTC
D: NA; size: NA; J: TRBJ1-4; V: TRBV2; CDR3: CASSPTGFNEKLFF; DNA: TGTGCCAGCAGCCCGACAGGCTTTAATGAAAAACTGTTTTTT
D: NA; size: NA; J: TRBJ1-2; V: TRBV15; CDR3: CATRQTGAYGYTF; DNA: TGTGCCACCAGGCAAACAGGCGCTTACGGCTACACCTTC
D: TRBD1; size: once; J: TRBJ1-3; V: TRBV6-6; CDR3: CASSRDRDRNTIYF; DNA: TGTGCCAGCAGCCGGGACAGGGACCGAAACACCATATATTTT
D: NA; size: few; J: TRBJ1-5; V: TRBV19; CDR3: CASSIARGGNQPQHF; DNA: TGTGCCAGTAGTATAGCCAGGGGAGGGAATCAGCCCCAGCATTTT
D: TRBD1; size: NA; J: TRBJ2-3; V: TRBV2; CDR3: CASESRGQGADTQYF; DNA: TGTGCCAGCGAGTCCCGGGGACAGGGGGCAGATACGCAGTATTTT
D: NA; size: NA; J: TRBJ1-3; V: TRBV6-2/TRBV6-3; CDR3: CASSYFGSSGNTIYF; DNA: TGTGCCAGCAGTTATTTCGGGAGCTCTGGAAACACCATATATTTT
D: NA; size: few; J: TRBJ2-7; V: TRBV5-6; CDR3: CASSFEGVLYEQYF; DNA: TGTGCCAGCAGCTTCGAGGGGGTACTCTACGAGCAGTACTTC
D: TRBD1; size: NA; J: TRBJ2-7; V: TRBV5-6; CDR3: CASSTGTAYAYEQYF; DNA: TGTGCCAGCAGCACCGGGACAGCGTATGCCTACGAGCAGTACTTC
D: NA; size: few; J: TRBJ1-2; V: TRBV6-1; CDR3: CASSEDARMVSYTF; DNA: TGTGCCAGCAGTGAAGACGCCAGGATGGTTAGCTACACCTTC
D: NA; size: NA; J: TRBJ1-5; V: TRBV4-3; CDR3: CASSQGQFNQPQHF; DNA: TGCGCCAGCAGCCAAGGACAGTTTAATCAGCCCCAGCATTTT
D: NA; size: NA; J: TRBJ2-1; V: TRBV18; CDR3: CASSLLGDEQFF; DNA: TGTGCCAGCTCCCTCCTCGGGGATGAGCAGTTCTTC
D: TRBD2; size: NA; J: TRBJ2-7; V: TRBV7-9; CDR3: CASSPPGGAYEQYF; DNA: TGTGCCAGCAGCCCGCCGGGAGGGGCCTACGAGCAGTACTTC
D: NA; size: NA; J: TRBJ1-5; V: TRBV18; CDR3: CASSPRQVSNQPQHF; DNA: TGTGCCAGCTCACCCCGACAGGTTAGCAATCAGCCCCAGCATTTT
D: NA; size: NA; J: TRBJ2-2; V: TRBV11-2; CDR3: CASSLMSRGRAGELFF; DNA: TGTGCCAGCAGCTTAATGAGCAGGGGAAGGGCCGGGGAGCTGTTTTTT
D: TRBD1; size: NA; J: TRBJ2-1; V: TRBV25-1; CDR3: CASSETGAINEQFF; DNA: TGTGCCAGCAGTGAGACAGGGGCGATCAATGAGCAGTTCTTC
D: NA; size: once; J: TRBJ1-1; V: TRBV13; CDR3: CASTLGGFTEAFF; DNA: TGTGCCAGCACCCTGGGAGGATTCACTGAAGCTTTCTTT
D: NA; size: NA; J: TRBJ2-1; V: TRBV29-1; CDR3: CSVVGARGNEQFF; DNA: TGCAGCGTTGTTGGGGCCAGGGGCAATGAGCAGTTCTTC
D: NA; size: NA; J: TRBJ1-5; V: TRBV7-8; CDR3: CASSLERATNQPQHF; DNA: TGTGCCAGCAGCTTAGAGAGGGCCACCAATCAGCCCCAGCATTTT
D: TRBD1; size: NA; J: TRBJ2-2; V: TRBV24-1; CDR3: CATSYRGPRTGELFF; DNA: TGTGCCACCAGTTACAGGGGGCCTAGGACCGGGGAGCTGTTTTTT
D: NA; size: NA; J: TRBJ1-4; V: TRBV9; CDR3: CASSVGDRTNEKLFF; DNA: TGTGCCAGCAGCGTAGGAGACAGAACTAATGAAAAACTGTTTTTT
D: NA; size: NA; J: TRBJ1-2; V: TRBV27; CDR3: CASRPRVPTYGYTF; DNA: TGTGCCAGCCGCCCCCGAGTACCTACCTATGGCTACACCTTC
D: NA; size: NA; J: TRBJ1-4; V: TRBV5-1; CDR3: CASSFSTPSQEKLFF; DNA: TGCGCCAGCAGCTTTTCGACACCCTCCCAAGAAAAACTGTTTTTT
D: NA; size: NA; J: TRBJ1-5; V: TRBV19; CDR3: CASRGDISNQPQHF; DNA: TGTGCCAGTAGGGGGGACATTAGCAATCAGCCCCAGCATTTT
D: NA; size: once; J: TRBJ1-1; V: TRBV5-4; CDR3: CAMVGGHLGQGTEAFF; DNA: TGTGCCATGGTTGGGGGACACCTAGGGCAGGGCACTGAAGCTTTCTTT
D: TRBD2; size: NA; J: TRBJ2-3; V: TRBV9; CDR3: CASSGLAGSTDTQYF; DNA: TGTGCCAGCAGCGGTCTAGCGGGGAGCACAGATACGCAGTATTTT
D: NA; size: NA; J: TRBJ2-1; V: TRBV29-1; CDR3: CSVGEASYNEQFF; DNA: TGCAGCGTAGGGGAGGCATCCTACAATGAGCAGTTCTTC
D: NA; size: NA; J: TRBJ1-2; V: TRBV5-1; CDR3: CASSPGNLANGYTF; DNA: TGCGCCAGCAGCCCAGGAAATCTCGCGAATGGCTACACCTTC
D: NA; size: NA; J: TRBJ2-3; V: TRBV5-6; CDR3: CASSLESAGDTQYF; DNA: TGTGCCAGCAGCTTGGAATCGGCGGGGGATACGCAGTATTTT
D: NA; size: few; J: TRBJ2-7; V: TRBV20-1; CDR3: CSATGGLEQYF; DNA: TGCAGTGCTACAGGAGGCCTCGAGCAGTACTTC
D: TRBD1; size: NA; J: TRBJ1-1; V: TRBV14; CDR3: CASGRDRETFF; DNA: TGTGCCTCCGGCAGAGACAGGGAGACTTTCTTT
D: TRBD1; size: NA; J: TRBJ1-1; V: TRBV19; CDR3: CASNRARGTEAFF; DNA: TGTGCCAGTAATCGGGCCAGGGGGACTGAAGCTTTCTTT
D: NA; size: NA; J: TRBJ2-7; V: TRBV6-5; CDR3: CASSKGAEQYF; DNA: TGTGCCAGCAGTAAGGGAGCCGAGCAGTACTTC
D: NA; size: NA; J: TRBJ1-6; V: TRBV12-3/TRBV12-4; CDR3: CASSLDYNSPLHF; DNA: TGTGCCAGCAGCCTAGATTACAATTCACCCCTCCACTTT
D: TRBD1; size: NA; J: TRBJ1-5; V: TRBV7-6; CDR3: CASSEGTAAGQPQHF; DNA: TGTGCCAGCAGCGAAGGGACAGCCGCCGGTCAGCCCCAGCATTTT
D: NA; size: NA; J: TRBJ2-6; V: TRBV6-5; CDR3: CASSYGGAGVLTF; DNA: TGTGCCAGCAGTTACGGAGGTGCGGGCGTCCTGACTTTC
D: NA; size: NA; J: TRBJ2-5; V: TRBV7-8; CDR3: CASSPLFLTPRETQYF; DNA: TGTGCCAGCAGTCCCTTATTCTTGACACCCCGGGAGACCCAGTACTTC
D: TRBD1; size: NA; J: TRBJ1-5; V: TRBV6-2/TRBV6-3; CDR3: CASSRQGGGNQPQHF; DNA: TGTGCCAGCAGTAGACAGGGTGGTGGCAATCAGCCCCAGCATTTT
D: TRBD1; size: NA; J: TRBJ2-2; V: TRBV20-1; CDR3: CSASVRQGAGELFF; DNA: TGCAGTGCTAGTGTTAGGCAGGGGGCCGGGGAGCTGTTTTTT